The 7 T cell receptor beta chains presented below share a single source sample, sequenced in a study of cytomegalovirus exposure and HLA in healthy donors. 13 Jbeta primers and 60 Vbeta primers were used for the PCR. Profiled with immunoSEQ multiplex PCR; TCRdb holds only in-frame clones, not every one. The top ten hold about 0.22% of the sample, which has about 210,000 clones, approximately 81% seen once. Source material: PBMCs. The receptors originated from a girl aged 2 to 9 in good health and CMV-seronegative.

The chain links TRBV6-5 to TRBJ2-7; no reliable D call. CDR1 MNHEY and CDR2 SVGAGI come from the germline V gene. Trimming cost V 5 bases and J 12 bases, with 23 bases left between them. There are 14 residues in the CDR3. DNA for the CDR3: TGTGCCAGCAGTGGCCTCCTGACACCAGATTCTCCGTACTTC. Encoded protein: CASSGLLTPDSPYF.

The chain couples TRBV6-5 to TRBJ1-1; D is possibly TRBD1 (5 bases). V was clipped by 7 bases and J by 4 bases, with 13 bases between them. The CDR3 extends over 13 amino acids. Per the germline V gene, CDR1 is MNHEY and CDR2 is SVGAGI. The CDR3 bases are TGTGCCAGCACCAAGAAGGGGTTCACTGAAGCTTTCTTT. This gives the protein CASTKKGFTEAFF.

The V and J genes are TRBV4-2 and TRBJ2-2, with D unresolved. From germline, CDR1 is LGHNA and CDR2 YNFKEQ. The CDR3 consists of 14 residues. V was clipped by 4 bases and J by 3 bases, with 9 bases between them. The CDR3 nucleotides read TGTGCCAGCAGCCCCCCTTTTGACACCGGGGAGCTGTTTTTT. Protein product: CASSPPFDTGELFF.

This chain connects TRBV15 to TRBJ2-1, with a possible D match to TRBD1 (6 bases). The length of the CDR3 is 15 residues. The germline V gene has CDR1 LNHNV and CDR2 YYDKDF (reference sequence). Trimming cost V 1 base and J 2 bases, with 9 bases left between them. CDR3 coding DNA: TGTGCCACCAGCAGAGGGGGACAAACCTACAATGAGCAGTTCTTC. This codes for CATSRGGQTYNEQFF.

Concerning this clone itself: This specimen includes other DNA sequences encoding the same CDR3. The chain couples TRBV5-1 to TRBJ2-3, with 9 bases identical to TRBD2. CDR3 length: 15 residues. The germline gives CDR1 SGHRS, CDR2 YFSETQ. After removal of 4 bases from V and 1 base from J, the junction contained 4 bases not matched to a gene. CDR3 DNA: TGCGCCAGCAGCCGGGGACTAGCAGGCACAGATACGCAGTATTTT. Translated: CASSRGLAGTDTQYF.

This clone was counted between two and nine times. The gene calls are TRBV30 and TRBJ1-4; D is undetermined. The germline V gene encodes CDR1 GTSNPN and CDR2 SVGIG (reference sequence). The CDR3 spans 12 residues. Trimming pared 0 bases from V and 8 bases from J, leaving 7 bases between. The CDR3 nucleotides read TGTGCCTGGAGTGTAATTTCGGAAAAACTGTTTTTT. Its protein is CAWSVISEKLFF.

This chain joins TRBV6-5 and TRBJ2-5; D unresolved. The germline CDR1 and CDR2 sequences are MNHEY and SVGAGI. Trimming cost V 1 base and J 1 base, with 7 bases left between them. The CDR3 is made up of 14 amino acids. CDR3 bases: TGTGCCAGCAGTTACTTCTCGGTCCAAGAGACCCAGTACTTC. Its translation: CASSYFSVQETQYF.